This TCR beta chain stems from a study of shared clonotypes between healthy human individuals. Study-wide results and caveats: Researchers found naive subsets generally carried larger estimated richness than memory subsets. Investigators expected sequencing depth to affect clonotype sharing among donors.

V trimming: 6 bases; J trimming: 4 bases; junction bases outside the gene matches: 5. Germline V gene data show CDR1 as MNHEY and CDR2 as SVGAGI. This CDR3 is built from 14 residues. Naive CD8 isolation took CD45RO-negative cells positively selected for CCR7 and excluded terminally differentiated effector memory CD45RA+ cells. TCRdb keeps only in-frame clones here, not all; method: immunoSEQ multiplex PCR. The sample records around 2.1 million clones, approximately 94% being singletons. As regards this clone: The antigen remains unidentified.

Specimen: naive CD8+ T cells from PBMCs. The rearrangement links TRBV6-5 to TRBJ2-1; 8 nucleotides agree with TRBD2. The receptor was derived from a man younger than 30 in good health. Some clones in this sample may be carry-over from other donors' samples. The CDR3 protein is CASRQRELYNEQFF. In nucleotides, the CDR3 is TGTGCCAGCAGGCAGCGGGAGCTTTACAATGAGCAGTTCTTC.